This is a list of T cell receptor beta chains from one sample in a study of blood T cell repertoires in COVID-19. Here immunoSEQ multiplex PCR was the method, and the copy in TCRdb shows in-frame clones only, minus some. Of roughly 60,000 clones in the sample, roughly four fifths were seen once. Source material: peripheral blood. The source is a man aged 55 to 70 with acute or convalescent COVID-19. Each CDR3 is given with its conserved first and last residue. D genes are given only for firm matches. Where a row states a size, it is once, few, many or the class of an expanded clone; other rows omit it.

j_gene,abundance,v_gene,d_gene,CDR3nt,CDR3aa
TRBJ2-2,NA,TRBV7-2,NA,TGTGCCAGCAGCTCTCCGGCGAACACCGGGGAGCTGTTTTTT,CASSSPANTGELFF
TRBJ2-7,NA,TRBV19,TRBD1,TGTGCCAGTAGTCCAGGGACAGGGGTACGCTCCTACGAGCAGTACTTC,CASSPGTGVRSYEQYF
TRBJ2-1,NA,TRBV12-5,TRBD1,TGTGCTAGTGGTCGATCACAGGGGAGCTCCTACAATGAGCAGTTCTTC,CASGRSQGSSYNEQFF
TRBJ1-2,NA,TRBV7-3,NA,TGTGCCAGCAGCTTAAACGGCCGGGGGGCGGACTATGGCTACACCTTC,CASSLNGRGADYGYTF
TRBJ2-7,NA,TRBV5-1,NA,TGCGCCAGCAGCCGTTACGGGGGAGCCTTCTACGAGCAGTACTTC,CASSRYGGAFYEQYF
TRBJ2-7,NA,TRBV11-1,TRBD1,TGTGCCAGCAGTCAAAACCCGACAGGGAGCTCCTACGAGCAGTACTTC,CASSQNPTGSSYEQYF
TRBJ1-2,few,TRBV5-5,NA,TGTGCCAGCAGCTCCCAATCTGATAACTATGGAGGCTACACCTTC,CASSSQSDNYGGYTF
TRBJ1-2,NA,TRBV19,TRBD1,TGTGCCAGTAGTAGACAGGGGGCCTCCTATGGCTACACCTTC,CASSRQGASYGYTF
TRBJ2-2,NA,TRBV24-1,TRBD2,TGTGCCACCAGTGATTTCGAGCGGGGGGGCCCGGCCGGGGAGCTGTTTTTT,CATSDFERGGPAGELFF
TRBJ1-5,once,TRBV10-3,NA,TGTGCCATCAGTGAGTCCGACACTGCCCTAAGCAATCAGCCCCAGCATTTT,CAISESDTALSNQPQHF
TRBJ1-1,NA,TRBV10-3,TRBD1,TGTGCCATCAGTACGACGACAGGGAAGGACACTGAAGCTTTCTTT,CAISTTTGKDTEAFF
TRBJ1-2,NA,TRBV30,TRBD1,TGTGCCTACAGACAGGGGACCTACTATGGCTACACCTTC,CAYRQGTYYGYTF
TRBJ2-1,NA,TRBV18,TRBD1,TGTGCCAGCTCACGGGGACAGCTCGATGAGCAGTTCTTC,CASSRGQLDEQFF
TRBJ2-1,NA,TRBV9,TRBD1,TGTGCCAGCAGCGTCCCGGGACAGCTCTACAATGAGCAGTTCTTC,CASSVPGQLYNEQFF
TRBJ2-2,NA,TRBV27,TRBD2,TGTGCCAGCAGGAGTCTAGCGGGGGGGAAAGGCGGGGAGCTGTTTTTT,CASRSLAGGKGGELFF
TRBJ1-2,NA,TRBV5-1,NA,TGCGCCAGCAGCTCCGCCGGAGGTTCCTATGGCTACACCTTC,CASSSAGGSYGYTF
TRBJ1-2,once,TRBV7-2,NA,TGTGCCAGCAGCTTTGGACTCGTCGGGGGCTACACCTTC,CASSFGLVGGYTF
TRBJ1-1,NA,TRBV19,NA,TGTGCCAGTAGTATAAAGGCAGGCTTGAACACTGAAGCTTTCTTT,CASSIKAGLNTEAFF
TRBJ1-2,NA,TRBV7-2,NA,TGTGCCAGCACCTCAGGGCCTGCTAACTATGGCTACACCTTC,CASTSGPANYGYTF
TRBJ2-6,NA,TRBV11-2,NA,TGTGCCAGCAGCCCCCGCTCGCTCTCGCCGAGGGGGGCCAACGTCCTGACTTTC,CASSPRSLSPRGANVLTF
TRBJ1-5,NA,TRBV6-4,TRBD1,TGTGCCAGCAGCGAGACAGGGAATCAGCCCCAGCATTTT,CASSETGNQPQHF
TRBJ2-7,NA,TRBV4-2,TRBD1,TGTGCCAGCAGCCAAGCCGGGACAGGGACGGGAGAGCAGTACTTC,CASSQAGTGTGEQYF
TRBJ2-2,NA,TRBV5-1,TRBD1,TGCGCCAGCAGCCCACGGACAGGGACGAACACCGGGGAGCTGTTTTTT,CASSPRTGTNTGELFF
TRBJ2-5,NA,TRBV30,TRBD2,TGTGCCTGGGGGAGGGCGACTAGCGGGGAAGAGACCCAGTACTTC,CAWGRATSGEETQYF
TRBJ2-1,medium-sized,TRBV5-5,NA,TGTGCCAGCAGCTTGTATCTAGTAAATGAGCAGTTCTTC,CASSLYLVNEQFF
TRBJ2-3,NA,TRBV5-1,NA,TGCGCCAGCAGCTTGGATGGACTCACTAGCACAGATACGCAGTATTTT,CASSLDGLTSTDTQYF
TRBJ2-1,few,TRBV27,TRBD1,TGTGCCAGCAGTTTACCGGGACAGGGAAAGGAGGAGCAGTTCTTC,CASSLPGQGKEEQFF
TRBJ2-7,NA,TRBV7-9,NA,TGTGCCAGCAGTCGCGGGTCCTACGAGCAGTACTTC,CASSRGSYEQYF
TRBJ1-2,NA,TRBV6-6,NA,TGTGCCAGCAGTTACTCGTCGGGGGAAGATGGCTACACCTTC,CASSYSSGEDGYTF
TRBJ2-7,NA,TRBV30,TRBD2,TGTGCCTGGAGTGTATTTCGGGGCGGGGGGGCCTACGAGCAGTACTTC,CAWSVFRGGGAYEQYF
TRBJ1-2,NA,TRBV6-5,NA,TGTGCCAGCGGGGAGGGGCCTAACTATGGCTACACCTTC,CASGEGPNYGYTF
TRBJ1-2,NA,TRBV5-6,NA,TGTGCCAGCCTCCTCCGGGACTCCTATGGCTACACCTTC,CASLLRDSYGYTF
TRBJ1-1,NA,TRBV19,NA,TGTGCCAGTAGCAGGGCCCCCGGAGACACTGAAGCTTTCTTT,CASSRAPGDTEAFF
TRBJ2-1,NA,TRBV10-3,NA,TGTGCTGTCGGACAGACTAAGGATGAGCAGTTCTTC,CAVGQTKDEQFF
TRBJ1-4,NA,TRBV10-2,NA,TGCGCCAGCAGTGAGTCTAGGGGTGGGGAAAAACTGTTTTTT,CASSESRGGEKLFF
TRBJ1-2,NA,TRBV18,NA,TGTGCCAGCTCACCGTCTACGGGGGGCGTTTGGGGCTACACCTTC,CASSPSTGGVWGYTF
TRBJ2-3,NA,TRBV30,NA,TGTGCCTGGAGTAATGGGGGCCAACTGGTAGATACGCAGTATTTT,CAWSNGGQLVDTQYF
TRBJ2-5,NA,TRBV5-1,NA,TGCGCCAGCAGCTTAGCCGGGACGGACAGTGGGGAGACCCAGTACTTC,CASSLAGTDSGETQYF
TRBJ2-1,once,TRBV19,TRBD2,TGTGCCAGTAGCCCTGGGGGACTAGCGGGGGAGGAGCAGTTCTTC,CASSPGGLAGEEQFF
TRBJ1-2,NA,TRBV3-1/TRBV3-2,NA,TGTGCCATACGGGGAGCTAACTATGGCTACACCTTC,CAIRGANYGYTF
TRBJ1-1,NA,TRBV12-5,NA,TGTGCTAGTGGAGCCTACGGGGAGAAAGCTTTCTTT,CASGAYGEKAFF
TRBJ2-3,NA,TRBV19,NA,TGTGCCAAAACAGGTAGGGACATCCGCACAGATACGCAGTATTTT,CAKTGRDIRTDTQYF
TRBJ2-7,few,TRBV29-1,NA,TGCAGCGTTTCCGGGAGCACTTACGAGCAGTACTTC,CSVSGSTYEQYF
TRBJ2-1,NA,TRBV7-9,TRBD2,TGTGCCAGCACCCCGACTAGCGGGGGCTATGAGCAGTTCTTC,CASTPTSGGYEQFF
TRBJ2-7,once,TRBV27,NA,TGTGCCAGCAGTTTATCTTACAGGCTGGAGCAGTACTTC,CASSLSYRLEQYF
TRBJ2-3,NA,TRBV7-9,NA,TGTGCCAGCAGCTTAGAACAGGTCACAGATACGCAGTATTTT,CASSLEQVTDTQYF
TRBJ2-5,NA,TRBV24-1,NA,TGTGCCACCAGTGATTTGGGCTATCGCGGAGGGGAGACCCAGTACTTC,CATSDLGYRGGETQYF
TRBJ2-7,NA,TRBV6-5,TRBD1,TGTGCCACCGTAGTCACCGGGACAGGGGGCCGGGAGCAGTACTTC,CATVVTGTGGREQYF
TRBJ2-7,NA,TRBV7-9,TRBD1,TGTGCCAGCAGCCTTATAGGATGGGACAGTATGGGCGAGCAGTACTTC,CASSLIGWDSMGEQYF
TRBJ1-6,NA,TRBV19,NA,TGTGCCAGTAGTATTGAGGGTTCACCCCTCCACTTT,CASSIEGSPLHF
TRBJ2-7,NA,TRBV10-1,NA,TGCGCCAGCAGTGATAATAGAAGTCCGGAGGTAGTCGACCCCTACGAGCAGTACTTC,CASSDNRSPEVVDPYEQYF
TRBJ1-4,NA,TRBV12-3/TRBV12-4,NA,TGTGCCAGCAGTTGGGCCGATGAAAAACTGTTTTTT,CASSWADEKLFF
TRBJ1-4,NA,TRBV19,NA,TGTGCCAGCTGCCAGCGCGGTACGGGGGGAACGGACATTAATGAAAAACTGTTTTTT,CASCQRGTGGTDINEKLFF
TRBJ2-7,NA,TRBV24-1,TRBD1,TGTGCCACCAGTGAAGGGACAGCGGACGAGCAGTACTTC,CATSEGTADEQYF
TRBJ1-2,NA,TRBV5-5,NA,TGTGCCAGCGTAAGGGGCTATGGCTACACCTTC,CASVRGYGYTF